This entry lists 25 T cell receptor beta chains sequenced from one sample in a study of blood T cell repertoires in COVID-19. Data came from immunoSEQ multiplex PCR; TCRdb stores just in-frame clones and leaves some out. The data show some 100,000 clones, 88% seen once. Sequencing used peripheral blood. The receptors were sampled from a woman of 80 years or more with active COVID-19.

This chain uses TRBV7-2 with TRBJ2-7; D perhaps matches TRBD2 (6 bases). Between the trimmed V and J ends, which lost 1 base and 7 bases, there was a span of 17 bases. The CDR3 extends over 15 amino acids. Germline V gene sequence: CDR1 SGHTA, CDR2 FQGNSA. The CDR3 loop reads CASSLVVRGAGEQYF. Written as DNA, the CDR3 is TGTGCCAGCAGCTTAGTCGTCCGAGGCGCGGGGGAGCAGTACTTC.

The rearrangement uses TRBV28 and TRBJ1-1; no clear D gene. The CDR3 length is 13 residues. The germline V and J ends were trimmed by 5 bases and 1 base, with 8 bases remaining between them. From germline, CDR1 is MDHEN and CDR2 SYDVKM. CDR3 in DNA: TGTGCCAGCAGTCCAAACAAGAACACTGAAGCTTTCTTT. This encodes CASSPNKNTEAFF.

The chain joins TRBV5-4 to TRBJ2-5, with D possibly TRBD1 on 7 matching bases. The V gene's germline CDR1 is SGHNT and CDR2 YYREEE (reference sequence). This CDR3 region has 12 residues. V dropped 4 bases and J dropped 10 bases, with 14 bases sitting between them. This chain's CDR3 is CASSLSRGDQYF. CDR3 nucleotide sequence: TGTGCCAGCAGCCTTTCCAGGGGGGACCAGTACTTC.

The chain recombines TRBV7-9 with TRBJ2-3; the D is unclear. The CDR3 loop spans 12 amino acids. V lost 4 bases, J lost 2 bases, and 4 bases lay in between. Germline lookup yields CDR1 SEHNR and CDR2 FQNEAQ (reference sequence). The CDR3 spells CASSSLTDTQYF. CDR3 DNA sequence: TGTGCCAGCAGCTCCCTCACAGATACGCAGTATTTT.

The chain combines TRBV12-5 with TRBJ2-7; the D gene is possibly TRBD1 (6 bases). The CDR3 runs 15 residues. Trimming pared 0 bases from V and 4 bases from J, leaving 13 bases between. Germline V gene data show CDR1 as LGHNT and CDR2 as FRNRAP. The CDR3, as DNA: TGTGCTAGTGGTTTGGTACGGGCAGGGGTATACGAGCAGTACTTC. Its protein product is CASGLVRAGVYEQYF.

This chain joins TRBV7-8 and TRBJ2-1; D not certain. Germline CDR1 SGHVS, CDR2 FQNEAQ. V gave up 0 bases and J gave up 4 bases, with 7 bases separating them. This CDR3 contains 14 residues. In DNA, the CDR3 is TGTGCCAGCAGCTTAGCGACAAGTTACAATGAGCAGTTCTTC. Translated: CASSLATSYNEQFF.

V gene TRBV27 combines with J gene TRBJ2-7, with 9 bases fitting TRBD2. This CDR3 region has 14 residues. J lost 3 bases, V lost 3 bases, and 3 bases had no gene match. Germline V gives CDR1 MNHEY, CDR2 SMNVEV (reference sequence). The CDR3 region has the DNA TGTGCCAGCAGTTTGAAGCGGGGGGTCTACGAGCAGTACTTC. This gives the protein CASSLKRGVYEQYF.

V and J are TRBV2 and TRBJ1-5, with 10 positions matching TRBD1. Looked up from germline, CDR1 is SNHLY and CDR2 is FYNNEI. J lost 4 bases, V lost 7 bases, and 7 bases had no gene match. The CDR3 runs 15 residues. Written as DNA, the CDR3 is TGTGCCAGCACTACCTCGGGACAGGGGAATCAGCCCCAGCATTTT. Translating gives CASTTSGQGNQPQHF.

A word on this clone: An end of the junction differs from the germline gene, which may be a read error. This CDR3 reads CASSPRADTGELFF. Here the CDR3 DNA reads TGTGCTAGCAGCCCCAGGGCGGACACCGGGGAGCTGTTTTTT. The rearrangement links TRBV7-7 to TRBJ2-2; D perhaps matches TRBD1 (5 bases). The V gene's germline CDR1 is SSHAT and CDR2 FNYEAQ (reference sequence). This CDR3 is built from 14 residues.

This clone was recorded once. The chain carries TRBV6-5 and TRBJ1-1; a possible D gene is TRBD1 (6 bases). The CDR3 sequence is 15 residues long. CDR1 MNHEY and CDR2 SVGAGI come from the germline V gene. Deletions cut 10 bases from V and 4 bases from J, with 22 bases between. CDR3 loop: CAIKAGGAVGTEAFF. In nucleotides, the CDR3 is TGTGCCATCAAGGCCGGGGGGGCAGTTGGCACTGAAGCTTTCTTT.

The chain joins TRBV5-4 to TRBJ2-1, with D unclear. Deletions cut 2 bases from V and 10 bases from J, with 10 bases between. This CDR3 comprises 12 residues. In germline, CDR1 is SGHNT, CDR2 YYREEE (reference sequence). The CDR3 sequence is CASSFAWSEQFF. The CDR3 DNA reads as TGTGCCAGCAGCTTTGCTTGGAGCGAGCAGTTCTTC.

This chain's CDR3 is CASSLGSLGRGNQPQHF. In DNA form, the CDR3 reads TGTGCCAGCAGTTTAGGGTCGTTAGGCCGGGGCAATCAGCCCCAGCATTTT. V is TRBV28 and J is TRBJ1-5; D is ambiguous. Between the trimmed V and J ends, which lost 2 bases and 2 bases, there was a span of 16 bases. Looked up from germline, CDR1 is MDHEN and CDR2 is SYDVKM. This CDR3 contains 17 residues.

Here the CDR3 reads CASSHLGVLKNTEAFF. DNA for the CDR3: TGTGCCAGCAGCCACTTGGGCGTCCTCAAGAACACTGAAGCTTTCTTT. J is TRBJ1-1 and V is TRBV3-1 (or the pseudogene TRBV3-2); D gene uncertain. Germline V gives CDR1 LGHDT, CDR2 YNNKEL (reference sequence). The germline V and J ends were trimmed by 3 bases and 1 base, with 15 bases remaining between them. CDR3 length: 16 amino acids.

This clone was counted between two and nine times. The chain recombines TRBV3-1 (or the pseudogene TRBV3-2) with TRBJ1-2; 8 nucleotides align to TRBD1. The ends lost 2 bases at V and 4 bases at J; junction bases unmatched: 6. From germline, CDR1 is LGHDT and CDR2 YNNKEL (reference sequence). This CDR3 is built from 15 residues. The CDR3 DNA reads TGTGCCAGCAGCCAATGGGACAGGCTTACCTATGGCTACACCTTC. Translating gives CASSQWDRLTYGYTF.

The chain uses TRBV5-6 and TRBJ2-1; 10 bases match TRBD2. V trimming: 4 bases; J trimming: 10 bases; junction bases outside the gene matches: 8. The V gene's germline CDR1 is SGHDT and CDR2 YYEEEE. The CDR3 is 14 residues long. CDR3: CASSPGGSGREQFF. DNA of the CDR3: TGTGCCAGCAGCCCGGGTGGTAGCGGGAGGGAGCAGTTCTTC.

This clone has a handful of counts. The gene calls are TRBV19 and TRBJ2-1, with D tentatively TRBD2 (5 bases). Germline values: CDR1 LNHDA, CDR2 SQIVND (reference sequence). The V end lost 6 bases, the J end lost 7 bases, and 10 bases lay between the germline ends. The CDR3 extends over 12 amino acids. The CDR3 coding sequence is TGTGCCAGTAGAGACTACGGGAATGAGCAGTTCTTC. Translating gives CASRDYGNEQFF.

V usage is TRBV28 and J usage is TRBJ1-2; TRBD1 might be the D (5 bases). The V gene lost 5 bases and the J gene lost 7 bases, with 17 bases spanning the gap. CDR3 length equals 14 residues. Germline-derived CDR1 and CDR2 are MDHEN and SYDVKM. The CDR3 here is CASSAYNPGGGYTF. As DNA, the CDR3 is TGTGCCAGCAGTGCGTATAACCCGGGGGGTGGCTACACCTTC.

This chain uses TRBV7-2 with TRBJ1-5; D might be TRBD1 (5 bases). CDR3 size: 15 residues. The ends were cut back, 2 bases at V and 6 bases at J, with 14 bases in the middle. Germline values: CDR1 SGHTA, CDR2 FQGNSA. The CDR3 DNA reads as TGTGCCAGCAGCTTACCCGGGCGGGGGATTCAGCCCCAGCATTTT. Translation gives CASSLPGRGIQPQHF. Combining the CDR3 with reference TRBV7-2 and TRBJ1-5 gives the whole variable domain GAGVSQSPSNKVTEKGKDVELRCDPISGHTALYWYRQSLGQGLEFLIYFQGNSAPDKSGLPSDRFSAERTGGSVSTLTIQRTQQEDSAVYLCASSLPGRGIQPQHFGDGTRLSIL.

The chain links TRBV9 to TRBJ2-7, with 9 bases matching TRBD1. The CDR3 runs 15 residues. Germline CDR1 and CDR2: SGDLS and YYNGEE. The trim removed 4 bases at V and 5 bases at J, leaving 10 bases unmatched. The CDR3: CASSPDGTGYHEQYF. The CDR3 nucleotides read TGTGCCAGCAGCCCAGACGGGACAGGGTACCACGAGCAGTACTTC.

The chain combines TRBV19 with TRBJ2-3; 9 bases align to TRBD1. CDR1 LNHDA and CDR2 SQIVND come from the germline V gene (reference sequence). There are 15 residues in the CDR3. Trimming at V came to 5 bases and at J to 4 bases, leaving 7 bases not matched to a gene. CDR3 residues: CASSSRRQGADTQYF. The CDR3 DNA is TGTGCCAGTAGTTCTCGTCGACAGGGGGCAGATACGCAGTATTTT. Drawing the rest from reference TRBV19 and TRBJ2-3, the complete variable domain is DGGITQSPKYLFRKEGQNVTLSCEQNLNHDAMYWYRQDPGQGLRLIYYSQIVNDFQKGDIAEGYSVSREKKESFPLTVTSAQKNPTAFYLCASSSRRQGADTQYFGPGTRLTVL.

This clone was found once. This chain links TRBV24-1 with TRBJ1-1; no clear D. V lost 5 bases, J lost 1 base, and 7 bases lay in between. The CDR3 extends over 13 amino acids. Germline V lookup: CDR1 KGHDR, CDR2 SFDVKD. CDR3 sequence: CATSARGNTEAFF. CDR3 coding DNA: TGTGCCACCAGTGCTCGGGGGAACACTGAAGCTTTCTTT.

The CDR3 loop is CASSRGRAGSNEKLFF. The CDR3 coding sequence is TGTGCCAGCTCACGAGGCCGAGCGGGGTCTAATGAAAAACTGTTTTTT. The gene calls are TRBV18 and TRBJ1-4; D is undetermined. V was trimmed by 4 bases and J by 3 bases, leaving 15 bases between them. Per the germline V gene, CDR1 is KGHSH and CDR2 is LQKENI. The CDR3 length is 16 residues. The full variable domain, completed using reference TRBV18 and TRBJ1-4, is NAGVMQNPRHLVRRRGQEARLRCSPMKGHSHVYWYRQLPEEGLKFMVYLQKENIIDESGMPKERFSAEFPKEGPSILRIQQVVRGDSAAYFCASSRGRAGSNEKLFFGSGTQLSVL.

The chain uses TRBV3-1 (or the pseudogene TRBV3-2) and TRBJ1-6; D possibly corresponds to TRBD1 (5 bases). The germline V and J ends were trimmed by 1 base and 7 bases, with 11 bases remaining between them. CDR1 is LGHDT, CDR2 YNNKEL, per germline (reference sequence). The CDR3 is 15 residues long. CDR3 sequence reads: CASSQGLRGNSPLHF. The CDR3 DNA reads as TGTGCCAGCAGCCAAGGACTCCGGGGGAATTCACCCCTCCACTTT.

The gene calls are TRBV5-1 and TRBJ2-1; the D gene is possibly TRBD2 (5 bases). Trimming removed 8 bases from V and 4 bases from J, with 16 bases in between. This CDR3 region has 14 residues. Per the germline V gene, CDR1 is SGHRS and CDR2 is YFSETQ. CDR3 loop: CASSRDPRYNEQFF. DNA for the CDR3: TGCGCCAGTTCCCGGGATCCCCGTTACAATGAGCAGTTCTTC. Looking up the rest from reference TRBV5-1 and TRBJ2-1 gives the full variable domain: KAGVTQTPRYLIKTRGQQVTLSCSPISGHRSVSWYQQTPGQGLQFLFEYFSETQRNKGNFPGRFSGRQFSNSRSEMNVSTLELGDSALYLCASSRDPRYNEQFFGPGTRLTVL.

The chain combines TRBV6-2 or TRBV6-3 with TRBJ1-2, with D tentatively TRBD1 (5 bases). The germline V gene has CDR1 MNHEY and CDR2 SVGEGT. Between the trimmed V and J ends, which lost 3 bases and 2 bases, there was a span of 7 bases. The CDR3 is made up of 13 amino acids. CDR3 in amino acids: CASSYAGNYGYTF. The CDR3 coding sequence is TGTGCCAGCAGTTATGCAGGGAACTATGGCTACACCTTC.